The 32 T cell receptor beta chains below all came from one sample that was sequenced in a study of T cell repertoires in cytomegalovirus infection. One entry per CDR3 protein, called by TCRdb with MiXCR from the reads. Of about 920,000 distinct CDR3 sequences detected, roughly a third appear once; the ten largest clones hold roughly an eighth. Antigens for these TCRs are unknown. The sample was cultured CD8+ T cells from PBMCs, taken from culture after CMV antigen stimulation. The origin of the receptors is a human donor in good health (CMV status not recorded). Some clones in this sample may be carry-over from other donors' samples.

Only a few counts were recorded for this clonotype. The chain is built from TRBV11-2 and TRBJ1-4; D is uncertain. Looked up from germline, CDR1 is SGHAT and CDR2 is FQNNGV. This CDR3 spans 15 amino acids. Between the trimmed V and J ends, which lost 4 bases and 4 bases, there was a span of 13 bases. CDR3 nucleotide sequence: TGTGCCAGCAGCTACGATCAGGACCTTAATGAAAAACTGTTTTTT. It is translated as CASSYDQDLNEKLFF.

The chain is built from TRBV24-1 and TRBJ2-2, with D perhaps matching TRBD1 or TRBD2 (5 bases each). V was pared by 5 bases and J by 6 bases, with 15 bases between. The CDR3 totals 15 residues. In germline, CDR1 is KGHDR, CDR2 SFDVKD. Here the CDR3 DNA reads TGTGCCACCAGTGTTTCCGTCGGGGACGCCGGGGAGCTGTTTTTT. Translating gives CATSVSVGDAGELFF.

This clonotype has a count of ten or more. The DNA of the CDR3 is TGTGCCAGCAGCCTCCCGACAGGGGACTATGGCTACACCTTC. Translating gives CASSLPTGDYGYTF. The chain links TRBV7-9 to TRBJ1-2; 8 nucleotides line up with TRBD1. Germline CDR1 and CDR2: SEHNR and FQNEAQ (reference sequence). This CDR3 has 14 amino acids. The junction had 5 bases not matched to a gene; V was cut back by 5 bases and J by 3 bases.

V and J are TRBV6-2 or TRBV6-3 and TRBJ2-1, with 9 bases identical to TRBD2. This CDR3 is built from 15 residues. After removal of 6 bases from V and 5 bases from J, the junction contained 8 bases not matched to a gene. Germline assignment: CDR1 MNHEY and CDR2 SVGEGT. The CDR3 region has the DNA TGTGCCAGCAGAGGGGGACTAGCAGGGAACAATGAGCAGTTCTTC. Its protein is CASRGGLAGNNEQFF.

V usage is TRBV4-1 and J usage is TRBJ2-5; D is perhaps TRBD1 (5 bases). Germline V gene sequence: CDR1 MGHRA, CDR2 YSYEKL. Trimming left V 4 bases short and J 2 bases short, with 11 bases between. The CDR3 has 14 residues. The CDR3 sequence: CASSPMGQQETQYF. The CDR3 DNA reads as TGCGCCAGCAGCCCGATGGGGCAGCAAGAGACCCAGTACTTC.

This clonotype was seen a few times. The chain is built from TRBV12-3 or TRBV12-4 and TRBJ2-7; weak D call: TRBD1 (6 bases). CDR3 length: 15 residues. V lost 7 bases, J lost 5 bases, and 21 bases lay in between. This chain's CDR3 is CASTHGSRGPNEQYF. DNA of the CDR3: TGTGCCAGCACCCATGGGAGCAGGGGTCCCAACGAGCAGTACTTC.

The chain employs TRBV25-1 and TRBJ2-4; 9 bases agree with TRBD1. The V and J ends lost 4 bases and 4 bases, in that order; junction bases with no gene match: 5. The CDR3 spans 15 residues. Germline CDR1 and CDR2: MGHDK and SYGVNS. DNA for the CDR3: TGTGCCAGCAGTGCTCGACAGGGGGGGAAAAACATTCAGTACTTC. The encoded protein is CASSARQGGKNIQYF.

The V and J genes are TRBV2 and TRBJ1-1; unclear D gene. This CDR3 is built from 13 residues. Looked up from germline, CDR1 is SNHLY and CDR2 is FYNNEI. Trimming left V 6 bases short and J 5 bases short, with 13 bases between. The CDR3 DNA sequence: TGTGCCAGCAGGGACCCTCCATTGACTGAAGCTTTCTTT. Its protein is CASRDPPLTEAFF.

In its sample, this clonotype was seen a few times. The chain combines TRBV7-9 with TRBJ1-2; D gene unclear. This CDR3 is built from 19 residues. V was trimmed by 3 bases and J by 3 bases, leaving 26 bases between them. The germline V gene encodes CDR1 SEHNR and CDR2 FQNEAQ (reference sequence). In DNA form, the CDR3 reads TGTGCCAGCAGCTTCCCAGACACTCCCGACCCGACTGAAGACTATGGCTACACCTTC. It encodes CASSFPDTPDPTEDYGYTF.

CDR3 sequence (DNA): TGCAGTGCTAGATCAGCGTCCTACGAGCAGTACTTC. Amino acid sequence: CSARSASYEQYF. The chain is built from TRBV20-1 and TRBJ2-7, with no clear D. Germline V lookup: CDR1 DFQATT, CDR2 SNEGSKA (reference sequence). The CDR3 extends over 12 amino acids. The ends were cut back, 2 bases at V and 1 base at J, with 6 bases in the middle.

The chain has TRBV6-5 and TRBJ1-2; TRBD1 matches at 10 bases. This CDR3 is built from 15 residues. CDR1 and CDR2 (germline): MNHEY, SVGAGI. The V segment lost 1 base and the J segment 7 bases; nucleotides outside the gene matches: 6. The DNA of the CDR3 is TGTGCCAGCAGTTACTTGGGGACAGGGGCGAGTGGCTACACCTTC. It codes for CASSYLGTGASGYTF.

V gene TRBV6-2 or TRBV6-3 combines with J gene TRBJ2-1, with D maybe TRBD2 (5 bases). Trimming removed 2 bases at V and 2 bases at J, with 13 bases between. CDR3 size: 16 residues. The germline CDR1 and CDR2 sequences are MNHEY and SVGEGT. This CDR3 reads CASSYEGSGAYNEQFF. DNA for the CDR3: TGTGCCAGCAGTTACGAAGGGAGCGGAGCCTACAATGAGCAGTTCTTC.

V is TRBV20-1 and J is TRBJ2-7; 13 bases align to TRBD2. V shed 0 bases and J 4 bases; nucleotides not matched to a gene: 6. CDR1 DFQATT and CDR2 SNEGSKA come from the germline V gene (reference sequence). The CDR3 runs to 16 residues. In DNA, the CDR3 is TGCAGTGCTAGAGACCTGGGACTAGCGGGGCCTTACGAGCAGTACGTC. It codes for CSARDLGLAGPYEQYV.

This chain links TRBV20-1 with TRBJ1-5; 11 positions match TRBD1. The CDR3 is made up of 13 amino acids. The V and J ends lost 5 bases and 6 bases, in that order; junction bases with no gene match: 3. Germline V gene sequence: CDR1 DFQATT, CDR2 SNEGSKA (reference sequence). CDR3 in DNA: TGCAGTGCTGCCGGGACAGGGGGTCAGCCCCAGCATTTT. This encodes CSAAGTGGQPQHF.

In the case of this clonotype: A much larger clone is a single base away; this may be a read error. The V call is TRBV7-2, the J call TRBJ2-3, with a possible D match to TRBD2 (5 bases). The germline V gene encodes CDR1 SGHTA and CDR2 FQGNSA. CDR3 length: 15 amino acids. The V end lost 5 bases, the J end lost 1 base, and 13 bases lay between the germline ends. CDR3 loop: CASSPWVSGTDTQYF. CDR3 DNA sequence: TGTGCCAGCAGCCCGTGGGTTAGCGGCACAGATACGCAGTATTTT.

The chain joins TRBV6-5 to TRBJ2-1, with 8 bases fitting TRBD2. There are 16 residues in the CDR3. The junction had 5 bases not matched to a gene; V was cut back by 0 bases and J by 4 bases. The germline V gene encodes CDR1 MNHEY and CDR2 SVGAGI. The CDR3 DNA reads TGTGCCAGCAGTTACTCGGGTCGGGGGGGGTACAATGAGCAGTTCTTC. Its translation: CASSYSGRGGYNEQFF.

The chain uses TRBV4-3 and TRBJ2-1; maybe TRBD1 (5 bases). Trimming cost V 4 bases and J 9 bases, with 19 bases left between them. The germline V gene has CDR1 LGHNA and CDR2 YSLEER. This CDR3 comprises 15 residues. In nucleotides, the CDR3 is TGCGCCAGCAGCCCCGAGGATGGCAGGGTGGTTGAGCAGTTCTTC. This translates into CASSPEDGRVVEQFF.

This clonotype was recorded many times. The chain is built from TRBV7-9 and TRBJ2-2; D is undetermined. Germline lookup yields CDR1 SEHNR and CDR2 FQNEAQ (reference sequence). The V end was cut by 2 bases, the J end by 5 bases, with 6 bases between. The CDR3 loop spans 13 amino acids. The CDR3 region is CASSLSVTGELFF. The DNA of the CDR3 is TGTGCCAGCAGCTTATCAGTAACCGGGGAGCTGTTTTTT.

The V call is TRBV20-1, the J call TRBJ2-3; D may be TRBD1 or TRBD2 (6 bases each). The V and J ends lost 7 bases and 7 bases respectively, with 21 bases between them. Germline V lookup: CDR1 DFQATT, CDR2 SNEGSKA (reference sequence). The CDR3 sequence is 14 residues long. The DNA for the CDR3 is TGCAGTGTCCCTAAAGCGGAGGGGGGATATACGCAGTATTTT. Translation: CSVPKAEGGYTQYF.

CDR3 nucleotides: TGCGCCAGCAGCCTGATAAGGAGGAACACTGAAGCTTTCTTT. Its protein is CASSLIRRNTEAFF. The chain uses TRBV4-1 and TRBJ1-1; D remains unclear. The CDR3 extends over 14 amino acids. Deletions cut 4 bases from V and 1 base from J, with 10 bases between. CDR1 MGHRA and CDR2 YSYEKL come from the germline V gene.

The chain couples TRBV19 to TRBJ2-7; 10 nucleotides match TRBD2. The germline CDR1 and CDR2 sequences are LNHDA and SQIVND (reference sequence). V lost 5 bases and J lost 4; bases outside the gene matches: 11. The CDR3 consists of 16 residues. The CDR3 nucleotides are TGTGCCAGTAGTCCTTTCGGGGCTAGCGGGGGTTACGAGCAGTACTTC. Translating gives CASSPFGASGGYEQYF.

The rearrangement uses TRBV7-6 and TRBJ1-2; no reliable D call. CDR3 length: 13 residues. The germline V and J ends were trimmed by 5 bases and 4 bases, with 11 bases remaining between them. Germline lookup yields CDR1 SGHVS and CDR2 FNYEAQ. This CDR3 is CASSPEELYGYTF. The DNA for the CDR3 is TGTGCCAGCAGCCCTGAGGAGCTCTATGGCTACACCTTC.

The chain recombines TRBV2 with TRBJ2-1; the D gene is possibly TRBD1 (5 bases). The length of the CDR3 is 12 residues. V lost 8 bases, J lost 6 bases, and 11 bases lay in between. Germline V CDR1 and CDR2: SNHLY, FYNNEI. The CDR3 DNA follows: TGTGCCAGCCTGGGGCAGTTCAATGAGCAGTTCTTC. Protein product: CASLGQFNEQFF.

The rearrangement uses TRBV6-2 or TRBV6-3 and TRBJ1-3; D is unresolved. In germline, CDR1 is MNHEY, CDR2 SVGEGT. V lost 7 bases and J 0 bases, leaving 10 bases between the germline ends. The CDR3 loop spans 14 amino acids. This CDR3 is CASISRFSGNTIYF. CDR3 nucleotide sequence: TGTGCCAGCATTTCTAGATTCTCTGGAAACACCATATATTTT.

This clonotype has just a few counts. CDR3 protein: CASSPGTSGVGGEQYF. The CDR3 region has the DNA TGTGCCAGCAGCCCGGGGACTAGCGGGGTGGGAGGCGAGCAGTACTTC. This chain links TRBV12-3 or TRBV12-4 with TRBJ2-7, with TRBD2 matching over 13 bases. The CDR3 consists of 16 residues. With 6 bases clipped from V and 6 bases from J, the junction kept 11 bases outside the gene matches.

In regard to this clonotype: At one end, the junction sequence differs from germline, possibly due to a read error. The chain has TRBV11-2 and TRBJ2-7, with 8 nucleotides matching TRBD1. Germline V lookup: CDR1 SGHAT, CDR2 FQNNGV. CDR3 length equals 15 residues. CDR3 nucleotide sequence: TGTGCCAGCGGCTTAGTACAGGGGGTCAAGTACGAGCAGTACTTC. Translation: CASGLVQGVKYEQYF. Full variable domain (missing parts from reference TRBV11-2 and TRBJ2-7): EAGVAQSPRYKIIEKRQSVAFWCNPISGHATLYWYQQILGQGPKLLIQFQNNGVVDDSQLPKDRFSAERLKGVDSTLKIQPAKLEDSAVYLCASGLVQGVKYEQYFGPGTRLTVT.

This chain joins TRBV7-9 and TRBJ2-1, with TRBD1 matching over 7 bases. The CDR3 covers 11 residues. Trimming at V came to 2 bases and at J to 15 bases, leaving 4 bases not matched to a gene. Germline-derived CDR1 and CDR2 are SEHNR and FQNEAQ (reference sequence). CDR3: CASSLLGQWFF. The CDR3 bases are TGTGCCAGCAGCTTATTGGGACAGTGGTTCTTC.

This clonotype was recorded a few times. The CDR3 DNA reads TGCAGCGCCTTCCCACTAGGAGAAAGCTCCTACAATGAGCAGTTCTTC. Its protein is CSAFPLGESSYNEQFF. The V and J genes are TRBV29-1 and TRBJ2-1; possibly TRBD2 for D (5 bases). Germline values: CDR1 SQVTM, CDR2 ANQGSEA. V was cut by 7 bases and J by 0 bases, with 19 bases left in between. CDR3 size: 16 residues.

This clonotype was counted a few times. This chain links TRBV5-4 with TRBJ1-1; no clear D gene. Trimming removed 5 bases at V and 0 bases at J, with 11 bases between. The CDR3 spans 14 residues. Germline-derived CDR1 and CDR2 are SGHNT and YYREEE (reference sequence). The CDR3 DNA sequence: TGTGCCAGCAGTCACAGCAACATGAACACTGAAGCTTTCTTT. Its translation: CASSHSNMNTEAFF. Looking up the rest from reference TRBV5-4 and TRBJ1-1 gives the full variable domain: ETGVTQSPTHLIKTRGQQVTLRCSSQSGHNTVSWYQQALGQGPQFIFQYYREEENGRGNFPPRFSGLQFPNYSSELNVNALELDDSALYLCASSHSNMNTEAFFGQGTRLTVV.

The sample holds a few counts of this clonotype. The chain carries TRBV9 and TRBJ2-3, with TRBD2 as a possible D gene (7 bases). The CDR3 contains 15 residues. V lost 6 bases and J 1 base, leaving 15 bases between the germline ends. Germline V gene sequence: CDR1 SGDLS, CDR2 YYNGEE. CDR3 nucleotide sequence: TGTGCCAGCACTCGGGGGGCCCCTCGCACAGATACGCAGTATTTT. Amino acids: CASTRGAPRTDTQYF.

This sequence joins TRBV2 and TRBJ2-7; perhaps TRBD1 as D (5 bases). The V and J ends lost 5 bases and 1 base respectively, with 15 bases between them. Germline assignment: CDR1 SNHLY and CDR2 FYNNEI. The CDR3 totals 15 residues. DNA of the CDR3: TGTGCCAGCAGTCCTACAGGCACGGCATCCTACGAGCAGTACTTC. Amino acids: CASSPTGTASYEQYF.

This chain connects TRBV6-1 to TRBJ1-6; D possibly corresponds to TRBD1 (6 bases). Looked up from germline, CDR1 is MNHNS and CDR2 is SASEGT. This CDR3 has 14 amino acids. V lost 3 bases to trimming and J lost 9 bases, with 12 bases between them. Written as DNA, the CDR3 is TGTGCCAGCAGTGACGGACAGAGGGTTTCACCCCTCCACTTT. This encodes CASSDGQRVSPLHF.